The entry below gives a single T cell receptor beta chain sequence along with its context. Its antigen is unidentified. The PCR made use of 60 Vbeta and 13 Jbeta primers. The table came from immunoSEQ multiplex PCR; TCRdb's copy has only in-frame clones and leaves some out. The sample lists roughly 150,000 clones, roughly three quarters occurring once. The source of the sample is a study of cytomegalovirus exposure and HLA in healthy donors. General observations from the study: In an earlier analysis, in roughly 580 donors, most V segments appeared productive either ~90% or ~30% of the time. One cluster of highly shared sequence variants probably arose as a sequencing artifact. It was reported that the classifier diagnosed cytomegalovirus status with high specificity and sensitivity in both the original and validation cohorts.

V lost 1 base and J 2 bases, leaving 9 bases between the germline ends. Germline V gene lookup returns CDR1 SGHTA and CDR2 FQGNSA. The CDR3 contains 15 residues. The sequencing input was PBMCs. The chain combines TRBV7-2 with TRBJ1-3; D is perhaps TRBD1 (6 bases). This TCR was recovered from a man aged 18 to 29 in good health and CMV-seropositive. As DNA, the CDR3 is TGTGCCAGCAGCTTAGTGGCAGGGGCTGGAAACACCATATATTTT. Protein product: CASSLVAGAGNTIYF.